This TCR beta chain came from a study of cytomegalovirus exposure and HLA in healthy donors. Study-level points and caveats: CMV serostatus was the only immune exposure information that was available. Other equally common chains were less clonally expanded than HLA-associated TCR beta chains, a later analysis showed.

Healthy bone marrow donors formed the donor group. No record was made of this donor's CMV serostatus. The ends were cut back, 3 bases at V and 4 bases at J, with 15 bases in the middle. Germline lookup yields CDR1 GTSNPN and CDR2 SVGIG (reference sequence). This CDR3 contains 15 residues. Comments on this clone: The target antigen is unknown.

60 Vbeta and 13 Jbeta primers were used in PCR. Repertoires were generated with immunoSEQ multiplex PCR, while TCRdb's copy carries only in-frame clones and drops some. Of approximately 140,000 clones listed, roughly 77% are singletons. This sequence joins TRBV30 and TRBJ1-4, with unresolved D. The sequenced material came from PBMCs. The origin of this receptor is a human donor in good health. The CDR3 coding sequence is TGTGCCTGGAGCCACAAGAGGGCCATTAATGAAAAACTGTTTTTT. Protein product: CAWSHKRAINEKLFF.